This T cell receptor beta chain was sequenced in a study of cytomegalovirus exposure and HLA in healthy donors. V lost 1 base to trimming and J lost 7 bases; unmatched junction nucleotides: 5. This CDR3 spans 15 amino acids. The germline V gene encodes CDR1 MNHEY and CDR2 SVGAGI. With 60 Vbeta and 13 Jbeta primers, the PCR was carried out. Here immunoSEQ multiplex PCR was the method, and the copy in TCRdb shows in-frame clones only, minus some. The data contain some 95,000 clones, about 67% of them seen just once; the ten biggest clones take up roughly 2%. The sample consisted of PBMCs. The TCR comes from a man younger than 45 in good health and CMV-seronegative. J is TRBJ2-7 and V is TRBV6-5; 12 nucleotides align to TRBD2. DNA of the CDR3: TGTGCCAGCAGTTACTTGGCTAGCGGGGGGGATGAGCAGTACTTC. Amino acid sequence: CASSYLASGGDEQYF.